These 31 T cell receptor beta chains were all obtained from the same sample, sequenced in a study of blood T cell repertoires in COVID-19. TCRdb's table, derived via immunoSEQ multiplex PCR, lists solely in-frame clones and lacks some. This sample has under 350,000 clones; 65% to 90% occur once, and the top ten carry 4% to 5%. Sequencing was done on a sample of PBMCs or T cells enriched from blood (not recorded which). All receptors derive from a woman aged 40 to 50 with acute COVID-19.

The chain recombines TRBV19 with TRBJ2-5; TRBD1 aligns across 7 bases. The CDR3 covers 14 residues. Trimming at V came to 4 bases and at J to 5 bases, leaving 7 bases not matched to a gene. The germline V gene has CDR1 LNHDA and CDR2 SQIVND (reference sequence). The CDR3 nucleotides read TGTGCCAGTAGTACGACAGGGAGTAGGGAGACCCAGTACTTC. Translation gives CASSTTGSRETQYF.

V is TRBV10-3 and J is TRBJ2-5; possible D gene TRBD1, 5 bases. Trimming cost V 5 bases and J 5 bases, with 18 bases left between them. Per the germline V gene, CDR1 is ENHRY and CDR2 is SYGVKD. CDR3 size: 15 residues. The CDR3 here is CAISPARANGETQYF. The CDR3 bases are TGTGCCATCAGTCCGGCCAGGGCGAATGGGGAGACCCAGTACTTC.

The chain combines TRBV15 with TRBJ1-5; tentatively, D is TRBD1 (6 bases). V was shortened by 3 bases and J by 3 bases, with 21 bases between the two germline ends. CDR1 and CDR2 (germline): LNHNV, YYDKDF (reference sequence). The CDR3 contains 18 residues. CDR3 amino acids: CATSSLLRQGIHNQPQHF. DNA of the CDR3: TGTGCCACCAGCAGCTTACTACGGCAGGGGATTCACAATCAGCCCCAGCATTTT.

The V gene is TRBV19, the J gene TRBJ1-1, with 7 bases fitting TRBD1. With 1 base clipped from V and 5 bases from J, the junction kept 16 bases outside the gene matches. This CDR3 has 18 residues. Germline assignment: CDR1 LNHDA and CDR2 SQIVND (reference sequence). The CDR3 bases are TGTGCCAGTAGTATAGGAGACAGGGCAACCCCCTGGGGTACTGAAGCTTTCTTT. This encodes CASSIGDRATPWGTEAFF.

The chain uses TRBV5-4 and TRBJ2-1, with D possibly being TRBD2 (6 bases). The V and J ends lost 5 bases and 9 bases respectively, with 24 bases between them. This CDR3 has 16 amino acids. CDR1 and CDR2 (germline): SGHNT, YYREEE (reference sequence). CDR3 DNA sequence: TGTGCCAGCAGTTCGCCAGTTAGCGGCCCCACTTCTGAGCAGTTCTTC. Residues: CASSSPVSGPTSEQFF.

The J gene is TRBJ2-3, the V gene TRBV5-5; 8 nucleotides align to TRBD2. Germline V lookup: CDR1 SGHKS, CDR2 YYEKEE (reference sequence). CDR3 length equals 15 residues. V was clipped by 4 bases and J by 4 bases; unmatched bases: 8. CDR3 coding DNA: TGTGCCAGCAGCGACGGGACTAGTAGAGCAGATACGCAGTATTTT. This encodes CASSDGTSRADTQYF.

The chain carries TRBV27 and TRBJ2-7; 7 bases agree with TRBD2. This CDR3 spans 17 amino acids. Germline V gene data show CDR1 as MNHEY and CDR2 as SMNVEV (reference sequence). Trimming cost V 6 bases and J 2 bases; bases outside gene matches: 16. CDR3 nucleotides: TGTGCCAGCAGCTCGAGACTAGCCCCACTCCACCCCTACGAGCAGTACTTC. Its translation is CASSSRLAPLHPYEQYF.

The CDR3: CASGPPSSVLNEQFF. The CDR3 region has the DNA TGTGCTAGTGGTCCCCCGTCTAGCGTTTTAAATGAGCAGTTCTTC. V is TRBV12-5 and J is TRBJ2-1, with a tentative D call TRBD2 (6 bases). Germline assignment: CDR1 LGHNT and CDR2 FRNRAP. The V gene lost 5 bases and the J gene lost 7 bases, with 18 bases spanning the gap. This CDR3 has 15 residues. The variable domain in full, completed from reference TRBV12-5 and TRBJ2-1, reads DARVTQTPRHKVTEMGQEVTMRCQPILGHNTVFWYRQTMMQGLELLAYFRNRAPLDDSGMPKDRFSAEMPDATLATLKIQPSEPRDSAVYFCASGPPSSVLNEQFFGPGTRLTVL.

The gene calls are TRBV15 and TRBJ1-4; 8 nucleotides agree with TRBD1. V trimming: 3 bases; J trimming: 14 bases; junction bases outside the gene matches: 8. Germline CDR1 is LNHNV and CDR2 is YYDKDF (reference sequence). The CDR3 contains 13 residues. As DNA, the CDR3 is TGTGCCACCAGCAGGGACAGGGCTGGGTGGCTGTTTTTT. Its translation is CATSRDRAGWLFF.

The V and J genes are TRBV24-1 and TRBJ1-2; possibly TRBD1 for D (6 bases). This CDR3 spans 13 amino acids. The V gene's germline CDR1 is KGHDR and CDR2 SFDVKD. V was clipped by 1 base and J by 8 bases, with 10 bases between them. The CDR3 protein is CATSDFRGSGYTF. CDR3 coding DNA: TGTGCCACCAGTGATTTCAGGGGATCAGGCTACACCTTC.

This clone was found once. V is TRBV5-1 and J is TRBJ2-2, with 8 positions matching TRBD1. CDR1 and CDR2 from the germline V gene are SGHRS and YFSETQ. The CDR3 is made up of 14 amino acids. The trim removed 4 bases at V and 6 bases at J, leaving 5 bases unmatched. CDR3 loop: CASSTDRVAGELFF. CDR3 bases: TGCGCCAGCAGCACGGACAGGGTAGCCGGGGAGCTGTTTTTT.

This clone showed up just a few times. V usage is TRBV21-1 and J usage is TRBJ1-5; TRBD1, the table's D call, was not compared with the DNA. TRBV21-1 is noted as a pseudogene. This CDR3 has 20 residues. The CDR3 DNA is TGTGCCAGCAGCAAAGACAACGGACAGCCGAATACATATAGCAATCAGCCCCAGCATTTT. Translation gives CASSKDNGQPNTYSNQPQHF.

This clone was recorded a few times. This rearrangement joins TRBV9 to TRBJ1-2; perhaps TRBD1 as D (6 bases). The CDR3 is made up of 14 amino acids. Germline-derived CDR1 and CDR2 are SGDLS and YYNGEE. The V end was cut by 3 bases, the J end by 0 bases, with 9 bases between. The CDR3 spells CASSGRDTNYGYTF. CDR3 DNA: TGTGCCAGCAGCGGACGGGACACTAACTATGGCTACACCTTC.

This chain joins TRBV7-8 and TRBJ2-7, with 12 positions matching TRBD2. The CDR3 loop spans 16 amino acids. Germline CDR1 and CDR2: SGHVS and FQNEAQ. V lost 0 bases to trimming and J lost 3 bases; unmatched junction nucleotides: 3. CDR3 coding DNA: TGTGCCAGCAGCTTAGCGACTAGCGGGAGTGTCTACGAGCAGTACTTC. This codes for CASSLATSGSVYEQYF. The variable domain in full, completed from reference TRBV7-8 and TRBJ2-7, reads GAGVSQSPRYKVAKRGQDVALRCDPISGHVSLFWYQQALGQGPEFLTYFQNEAQLDKSGLPSDRFFAERPEGSVSTLKIQRTQQEDSAVYLCASSLATSGSVYEQYFGPGTRLTVT.

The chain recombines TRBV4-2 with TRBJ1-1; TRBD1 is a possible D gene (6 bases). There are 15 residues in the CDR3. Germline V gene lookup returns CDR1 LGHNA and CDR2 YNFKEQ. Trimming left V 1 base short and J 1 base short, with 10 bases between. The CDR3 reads CASSQAQDRNTEAFF. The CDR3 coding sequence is TGTGCCAGCAGCCAAGCTCAGGACAGGAACACTGAAGCTTTCTTT.

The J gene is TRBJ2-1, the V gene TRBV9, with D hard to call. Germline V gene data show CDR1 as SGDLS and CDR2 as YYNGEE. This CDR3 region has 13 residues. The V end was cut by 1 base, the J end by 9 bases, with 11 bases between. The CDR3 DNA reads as TGTGCCAGCAGCGTATCCCTTGAGAGTGAGCAGTTCTTC. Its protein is CASSVSLESEQFF.

The CDR3 nucleotides read TGTGCCAGCAGCACTCGTCATAGCGGGTCACCCTACAATGAGCAGTTCTTC. Its translation is CASSTRHSGSPYNEQFF. The chain uses TRBV9 and TRBJ2-1; 7 bases agree with TRBD2. This CDR3 contains 17 residues. Trimming took 4 bases from V and 2 from J; bases not matched to a gene: 12. CDR1 is SGDLS and CDR2 is YYNGEE in the germline V gene.

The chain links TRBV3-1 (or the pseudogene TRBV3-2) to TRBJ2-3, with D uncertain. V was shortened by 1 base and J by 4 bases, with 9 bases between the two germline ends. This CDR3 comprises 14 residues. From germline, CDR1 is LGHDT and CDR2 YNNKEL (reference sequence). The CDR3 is CASSQGWQADTQYF. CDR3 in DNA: TGTGCCAGCAGCCAAGGGTGGCAGGCAGATACGCAGTATTTT.

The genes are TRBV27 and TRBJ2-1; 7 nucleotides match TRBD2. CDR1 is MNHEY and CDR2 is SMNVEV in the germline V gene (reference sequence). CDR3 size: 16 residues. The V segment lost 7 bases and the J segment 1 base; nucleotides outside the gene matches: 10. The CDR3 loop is CASTRQSGTSYNEQFF. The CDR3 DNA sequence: TGTGCCAGCACCCGACAGAGCGGGACTTCCTACAATGAGCAGTTCTTC.

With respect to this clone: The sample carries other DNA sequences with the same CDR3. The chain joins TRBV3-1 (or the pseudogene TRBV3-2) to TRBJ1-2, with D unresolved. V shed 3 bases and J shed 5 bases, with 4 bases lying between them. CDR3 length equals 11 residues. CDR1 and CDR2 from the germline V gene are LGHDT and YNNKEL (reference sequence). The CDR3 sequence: CASSQSYGYTF. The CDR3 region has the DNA TGTGCCAGCAGCCAGTCGTATGGCTACACCTTC.

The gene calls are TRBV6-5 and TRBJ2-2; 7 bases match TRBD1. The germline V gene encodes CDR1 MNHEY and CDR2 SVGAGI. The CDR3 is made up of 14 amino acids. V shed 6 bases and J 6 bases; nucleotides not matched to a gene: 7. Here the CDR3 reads CASRRQGSAGELFF. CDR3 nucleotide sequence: TGTGCCAGCAGGCGACAGGGATCAGCCGGGGAGCTGTTTTTT.

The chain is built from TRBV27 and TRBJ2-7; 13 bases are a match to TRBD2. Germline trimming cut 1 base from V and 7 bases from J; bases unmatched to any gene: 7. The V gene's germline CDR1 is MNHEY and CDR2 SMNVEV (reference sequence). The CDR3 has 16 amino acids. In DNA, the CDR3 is TGTGCCAGCAGTTTATTACTAGCGGGAGGGCCTGGAGAGCAGTACTTC. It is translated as CASSLLLAGGPGEQYF.

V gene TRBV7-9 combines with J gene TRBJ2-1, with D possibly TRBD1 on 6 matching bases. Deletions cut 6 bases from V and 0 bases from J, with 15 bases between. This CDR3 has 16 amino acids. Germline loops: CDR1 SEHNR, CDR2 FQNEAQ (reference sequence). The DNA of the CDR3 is TGTGCCAGCAGATCACCGCCAGGGGTCTCCTACAATGAGCAGTTCTTC. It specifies CASRSPPGVSYNEQFF.

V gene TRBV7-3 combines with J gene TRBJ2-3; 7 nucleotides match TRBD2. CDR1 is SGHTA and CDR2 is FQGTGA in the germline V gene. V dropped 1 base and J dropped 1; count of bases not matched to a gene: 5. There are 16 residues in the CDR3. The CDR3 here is CASSLNAGAGTDTQYF. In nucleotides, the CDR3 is TGTGCCAGCAGCTTAAACGCGGGAGCCGGCACAGATACGCAGTATTTT.

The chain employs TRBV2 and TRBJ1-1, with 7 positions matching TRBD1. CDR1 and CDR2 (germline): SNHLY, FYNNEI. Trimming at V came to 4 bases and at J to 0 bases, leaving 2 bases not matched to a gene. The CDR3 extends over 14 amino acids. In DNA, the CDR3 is TGTGCCAGCAGTGGTGGGACAGTGAACACTGAAGCTTTCTTT. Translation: CASSGGTVNTEAFF.

The CDR3 DNA reads TGTGCCAGCTCACTGGACAGGGGCTCTGGAAACACCATATATTTT. Protein sequence: CASSLDRGSGNTIYF. The V and J genes are TRBV18 and TRBJ1-3, with TRBD1 matching 9 bases. V shed 4 bases and J 0 bases; nucleotides not matched to a gene: 1. Germline values: CDR1 KGHSH, CDR2 LQKENI. This CDR3 comprises 15 residues.

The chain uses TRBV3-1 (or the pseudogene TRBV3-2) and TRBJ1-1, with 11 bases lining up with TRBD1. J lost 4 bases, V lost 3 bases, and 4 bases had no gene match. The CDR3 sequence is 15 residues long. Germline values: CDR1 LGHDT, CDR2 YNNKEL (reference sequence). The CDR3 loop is CASSHPGTGGTEAFF. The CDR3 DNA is TGTGCCAGCAGCCATCCCGGGACAGGGGGCACTGAAGCTTTCTTT.

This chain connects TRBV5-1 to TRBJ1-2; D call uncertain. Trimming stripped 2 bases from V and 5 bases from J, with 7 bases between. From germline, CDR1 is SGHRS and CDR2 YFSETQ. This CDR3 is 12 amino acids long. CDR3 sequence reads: CASSFRVYGYTF. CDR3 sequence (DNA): TGCGCCAGCAGCTTTAGAGTTTATGGCTACACCTTC. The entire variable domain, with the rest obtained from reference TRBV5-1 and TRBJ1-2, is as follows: KAGVTQTPRYLIKTRGQQVTLSCSPISGHRSVSWYQQTPGQGLQFLFEYFSETQRNKGNFPGRFSGRQFSNSRSEMNVSTLELGDSALYLCASSFRVYGYTFGSGTRLTVV.

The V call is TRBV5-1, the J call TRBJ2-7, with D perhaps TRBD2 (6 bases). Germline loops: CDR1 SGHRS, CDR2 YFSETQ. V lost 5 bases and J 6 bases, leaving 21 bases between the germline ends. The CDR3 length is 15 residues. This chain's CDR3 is CASRRVGGEPLEQYF. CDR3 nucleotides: TGCGCCAGCAGACGCGTCGGGGGAGAGCCGCTCGAGCAGTACTTC. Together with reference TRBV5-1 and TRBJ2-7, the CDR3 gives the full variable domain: KAGVTQTPRYLIKTRGQQVTLSCSPISGHRSVSWYQQTPGQGLQFLFEYFSETQRNKGNFPGRFSGRQFSNSRSEMNVSTLELGDSALYLCASRRVGGEPLEQYFGPGTRLTVT.

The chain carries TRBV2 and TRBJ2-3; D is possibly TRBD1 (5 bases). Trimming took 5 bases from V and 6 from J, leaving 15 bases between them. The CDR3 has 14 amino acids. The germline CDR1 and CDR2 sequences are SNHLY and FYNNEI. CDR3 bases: TGTGCCAGCAGTCCACCTCTTAGGGGTGATACGCAGTATTTT. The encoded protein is CASSPPLRGDTQYF.

The CDR3 is CASSKTDTNYGYTF. The DNA of the CDR3 is TGTGCCAGCAGCAAGACAGATACCAACTATGGCTACACCTTC. The chain is built from TRBV7-2 and TRBJ1-2; possibly TRBD1 for D (5 bases). CDR1 and CDR2 (germline): SGHTA, FQGNSA. This CDR3 comprises 14 residues. Trimming shortened V by 5 bases and J by 2 bases, and 12 bases separated the two germline ends.